This T cell receptor beta chain stems from a study of blood T cell repertoires in COVID-19. Study-level information: Acute and convalescent COVID-19 samples came from the United States, Italy and Spain. In each case, the material was cDNA or gDNA derived from T cells, B-cell-depleted T cells, or PBMCs.

Original processing notes: By means of reference gene primer amplification, nucleated cell counts were estimated. Data came from immunoSEQ multiplex PCR; TCRdb stores just in-frame clones and leaves some out. V, J and clone size are taken as reported in that table, and D and trimming were inferred from the DNA itself. The table shows about 440,000 clones, with 88% occurring only once. Seattle's enrolled individuals joined amid active infection and were then monitored longitudinally. The CDR3 extends over 16 amino acids. Deletions cut 4 bases from V and 4 bases from J, with 19 bases between. Germline V gene sequence: CDR1 SGHTA, CDR2 FQGTGA.

The TCR sequence derives from a woman aged 45-59 years with COVID-19, enrolled during active disease. This chain connects TRBV7-3 to TRBJ1-1; D possibly corresponds to TRBD1 (6 bases). The sample was peripheral blood. The CDR3: CASSSLRGTGPTEAFF. The CDR3 DNA is TGTGCCAGCAGCTCTCTAAGGGGTACAGGGCCCACTGAAGCTTTCTTT. Using reference TRBV7-3 and TRBJ1-1 for the parts outside the CDR3, the full variable domain is GAGVSQTPSNKVTEKGKYVELRCDPISGHTALYWYRQSLGQGPEFLIYFQGTGAADDSGLPNDRFFAVRPEGSVSTLKIQRTERGDSAVYLCASSSLRGTGPTEAFFGQGTRLTVV.